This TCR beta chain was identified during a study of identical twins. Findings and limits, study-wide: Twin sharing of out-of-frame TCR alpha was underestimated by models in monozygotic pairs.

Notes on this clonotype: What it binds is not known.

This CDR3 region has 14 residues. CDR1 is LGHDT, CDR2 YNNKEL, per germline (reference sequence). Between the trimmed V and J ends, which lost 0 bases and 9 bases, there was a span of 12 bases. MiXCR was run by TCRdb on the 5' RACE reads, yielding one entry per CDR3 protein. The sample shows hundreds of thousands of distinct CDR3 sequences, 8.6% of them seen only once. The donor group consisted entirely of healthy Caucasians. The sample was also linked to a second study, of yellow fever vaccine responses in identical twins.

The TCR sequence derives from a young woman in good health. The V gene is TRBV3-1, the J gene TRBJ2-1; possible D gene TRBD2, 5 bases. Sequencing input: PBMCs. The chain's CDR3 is CASSQDLLVGEQFF. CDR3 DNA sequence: TGTGCCAGCAGCCAAGATTTACTAGTCGGTGAGCAGTTCTTC.